There are many counts of the clone carrying this T cell receptor beta chain. What it binds is not known. This library used approximately 390 ng RNA and molecular barcoded adaptors spanning alpha/delta and beta/gamma chains. TCRdb ran MiXCR on the reads and lists one entry per CDR3 protein. The sample includes 130,000 or so distinct CDR3 sequences, roughly 13% of them seen just once. This sample was taken from a study of read filtering for tumor transcriptome and immune sequencing. Looking at the study overall: Transcriptome libraries were built from DNase-treated RNA.

Every patient had bone marrow sampled while the disease was active. Overall study findings and caveats: IR-seq and RNA-seq agreed better without single-read clonotypes. RNA-seq captured clonotypes less deeply and reliably than IR-seq.

CDR3 size: 15 residues. Germline CDR1 reads SGHTA; CDR2 reads FQGNSA. V gave up 5 bases and J gave up 9 bases; unmatched junction bases: 9. The source of this sequence is a donor older than 35 with multiple myeloma. V and J are TRBV7-2 and TRBJ2-1, with 11 bases lining up with TRBD2. The material sequenced was a population of CD138-negative cells sorted from bone marrow. CDR3 DNA sequence: TGTGCCAGCAGCGCCTGGGTAGCGGGAGGGATTGAGCAGTTCTTC. Translation: CASSAWVAGGIEQFF.